There are a few counts of the clone carrying this T cell receptor (beta chain). Its antigen remains unidentified. The data derive from a study of CD8 T cells in ankylosing spondylitis. Study-level findings and limits: Certain motif variants had earlier appeared in reactive arthritis synovial fluid and blood. Clones linked to disease, bearing a CD8+ phenotype, were relatively rare in peripheral blood. Enrichment of disease-linked clones was reportedly significant in matched ankylosing spondylitis synovial fluid. There was a TCR beta motif, made of several highly homologous variants, that appeared characteristic of ankylosing spondylitis blood.

Construction of TCR beta libraries was performed using quantitative 5'-RACE with molecular barcodes. Each CDR3 protein gets one entry after TCRdb re-called the 5' RACE reads with MiXCR. The table shows 700,000 to 850,000 distinct CDR3 sequences, with 12% occurring only once. The CDR3 has 15 amino acids. Looked up from germline, CDR1 is MNHEY and CDR2 is SMNVEV (reference sequence). Between the trimmed V and J ends, which lost 2 bases and 4 bases, there was a span of 12 bases. This receptor was taken from a male donor with ankylosing spondylitis. Sequenced sample: blood, either unsorted or a sorted T cell fraction (not recorded which). V is TRBV27 and J is TRBJ1-5; D possibly corresponds to TRBD1 (6 bases). CDR3 sequence (DNA): TGTGCCAGCAGTTTAAACAGGGCTTTGAATCAGCCCCAGCATTTT. Protein sequence: CASSLNRALNQPQHF.